This T cell receptor (beta chain) was profiled in a study of beta chain features in type 1 diabetes. As for the study in general: Cell yields, gender and age were comparable in patients and healthy donors.

About this clone itself: The antigen is unknown.

The ends lost 6 bases at V and 0 bases at J; junction bases unmatched: 2. Germline loops: CDR1 MDHEN, CDR2 SYDVKM. The CDR3 spans 15 residues. Findings and limits, study-wide: Patients with type 1 diabetes carried fewer insertions and had more deletions at their VDJ junctions.

Since all of the isolated RNA was reverse transcribed, expressed TCRB transcripts were what got sequenced. Profiling relied on immunoSEQ multiplex PCR, and the TCRdb table lists in-frame clones only, not all of them. The data hold 250,000 or so clones, with 68% observed a single time. The V gene is TRBV28, the J gene TRBJ2-2; 9 nucleotides agree with TRBD1. Sample: naive CD4+ T cells from blood. This clonotype was obtained from a man between 25 and 39 years old in good health. The CDR3 DNA is TGTGCCAGCAGGCGACAGGGGGCGAACACCGGGGAGCTGTTTTTT. The encoded protein is CASRRQGANTGELFF.